This TCR beta chain was documented in a study of blood T cells in healthy people across ages. Peripheral blood samples of 9 to 10 milliliters were drawn from each donor. Germline CDR1 reads DFQATT; CDR2 reads SNEGSKA (reference sequence). This CDR3 has 13 residues. Losses at the gene ends were 6 bases for V and 0 bases for J; bases not matched to a gene: 5. A sample-barcoded 5' primer and a J-beta primer mix were used in a second PCR of about 7 to 12 cycles. Each CDR3 protein is one row after TCRdb ran MiXCR on the 5' RACE reads. Of about 1.5 million distinct CDR3 sequences in the sample, 40% to 45% were seen once.

The receptor comes from a woman between 18 and 29 years old in good health. Sequencing was carried out using blood. The chain has TRBV20-1 and TRBJ2-7; TRBD1 aligns across 7 bases. The CDR3 is CSALGQSSYEQYF. The CDR3 DNA sequence: TGCAGTGCCCTGGGACAGAGCTCCTACGAGCAGTACTTC.